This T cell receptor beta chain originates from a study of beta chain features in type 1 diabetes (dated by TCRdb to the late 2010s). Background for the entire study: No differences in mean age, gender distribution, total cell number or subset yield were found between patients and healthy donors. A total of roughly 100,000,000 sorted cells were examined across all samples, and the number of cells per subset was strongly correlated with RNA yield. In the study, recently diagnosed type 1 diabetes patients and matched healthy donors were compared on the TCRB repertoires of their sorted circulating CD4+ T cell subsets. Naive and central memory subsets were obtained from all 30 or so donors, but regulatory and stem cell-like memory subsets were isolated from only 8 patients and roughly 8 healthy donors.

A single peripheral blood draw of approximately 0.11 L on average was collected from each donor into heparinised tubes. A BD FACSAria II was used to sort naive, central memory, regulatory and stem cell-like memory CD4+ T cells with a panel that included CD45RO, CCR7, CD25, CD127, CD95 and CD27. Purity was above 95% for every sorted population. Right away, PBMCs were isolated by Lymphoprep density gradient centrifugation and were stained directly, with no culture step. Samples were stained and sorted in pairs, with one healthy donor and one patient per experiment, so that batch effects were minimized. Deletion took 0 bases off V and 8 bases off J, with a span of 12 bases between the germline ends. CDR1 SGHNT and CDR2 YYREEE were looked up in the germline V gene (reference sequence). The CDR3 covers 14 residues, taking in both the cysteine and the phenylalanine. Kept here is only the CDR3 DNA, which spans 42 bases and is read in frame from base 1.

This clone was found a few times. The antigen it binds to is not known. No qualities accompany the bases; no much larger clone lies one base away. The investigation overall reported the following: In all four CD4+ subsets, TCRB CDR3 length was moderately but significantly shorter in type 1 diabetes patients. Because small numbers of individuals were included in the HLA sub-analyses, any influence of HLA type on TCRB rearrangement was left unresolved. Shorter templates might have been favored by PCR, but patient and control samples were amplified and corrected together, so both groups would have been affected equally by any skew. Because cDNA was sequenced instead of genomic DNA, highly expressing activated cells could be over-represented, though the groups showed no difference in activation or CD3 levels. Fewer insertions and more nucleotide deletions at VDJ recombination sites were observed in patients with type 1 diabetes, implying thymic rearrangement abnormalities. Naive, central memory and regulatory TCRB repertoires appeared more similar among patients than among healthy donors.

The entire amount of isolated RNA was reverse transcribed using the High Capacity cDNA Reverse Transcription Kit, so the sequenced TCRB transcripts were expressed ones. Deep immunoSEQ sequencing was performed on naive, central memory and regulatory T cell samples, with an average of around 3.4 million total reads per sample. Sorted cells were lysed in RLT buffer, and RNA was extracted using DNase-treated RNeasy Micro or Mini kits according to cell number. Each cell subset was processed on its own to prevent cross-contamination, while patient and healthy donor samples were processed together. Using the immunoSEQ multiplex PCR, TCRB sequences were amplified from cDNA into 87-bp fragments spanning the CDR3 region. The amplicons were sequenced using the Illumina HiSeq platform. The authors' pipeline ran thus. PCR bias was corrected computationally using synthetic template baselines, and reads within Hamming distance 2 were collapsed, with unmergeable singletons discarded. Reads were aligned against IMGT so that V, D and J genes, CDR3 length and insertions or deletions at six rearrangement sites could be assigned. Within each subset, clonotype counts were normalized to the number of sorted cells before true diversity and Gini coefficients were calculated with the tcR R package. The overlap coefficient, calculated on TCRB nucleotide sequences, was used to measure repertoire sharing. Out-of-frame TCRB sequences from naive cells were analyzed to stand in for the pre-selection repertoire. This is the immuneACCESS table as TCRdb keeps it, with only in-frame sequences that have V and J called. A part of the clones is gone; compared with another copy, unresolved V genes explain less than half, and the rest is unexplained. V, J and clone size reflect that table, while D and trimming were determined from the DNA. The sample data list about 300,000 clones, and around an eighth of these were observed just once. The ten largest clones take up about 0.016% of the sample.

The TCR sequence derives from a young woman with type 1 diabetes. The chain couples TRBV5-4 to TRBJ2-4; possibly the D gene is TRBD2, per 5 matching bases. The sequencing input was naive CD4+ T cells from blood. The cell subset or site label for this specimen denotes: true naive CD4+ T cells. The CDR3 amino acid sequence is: CASSLEVSVDIQYF. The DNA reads TGTGCCAGCAGCTTGGAGGTTAGCGTTGACATTCAGTACTTC.